The rows below give T cell receptor beta chains drawn from one sample of a study of blood T cell repertoires in COVID-19. Profiling relied on immunoSEQ multiplex PCR, and the TCRdb table lists in-frame clones only, not all of them. The data hold about 280,000 clones, with around 90% observed a single time. The sample comprised peripheral blood. The receptors here all came from a man between 18 and 29 years old with active or convalescent COVID-19. Both conserved end residues are part of each CDR3. Fields, in order: J gene, D gene, V gene, CDR3 protein. The D gene is left open where the match is weak.

j_gene: TRBJ2-7; d_gene: .; v_gene: TRBV11-1; CDR3aa: CASSLSNPSHLYEQYF
j_gene: TRBJ2-7; d_gene: .; v_gene: TRBV25-1; CDR3aa: CASSDYGQYEQYF
j_gene: TRBJ1-1; d_gene: .; v_gene: TRBV18; CDR3aa: CASSRDERGTEAFF
j_gene: TRBJ2-7; d_gene: .; v_gene: TRBV25-1; CDR3aa: CASSDRGNYEQYF
j_gene: TRBJ2-5; d_gene: .; v_gene: TRBV27; CDR3aa: CASSGQGGTQYF
j_gene: TRBJ2-1; d_gene: .; v_gene: TRBV7-9; CDR3aa: CASSLYGSDEQFF
j_gene: TRBJ2-4; d_gene: TRBD1; v_gene: TRBV18; CDR3aa: CASSLGQGLAKNIQYF
j_gene: TRBJ1-2; d_gene: .; v_gene: TRBV3-1/TRBV3-2; CDR3aa: CASSQSQGLYGYTF
j_gene: TRBJ2-7; d_gene: .; v_gene: TRBV29-1; CDR3aa: CSVEDRGPYEQYF
j_gene: TRBJ2-5; d_gene: TRBD1; v_gene: TRBV7-6; CDR3aa: CASSSGGFGQGAETQYF
j_gene: TRBJ1-6; d_gene: TRBD1; v_gene: TRBV12-3/TRBV12-4; CDR3aa: CASSDRGGSPLHF
j_gene: TRBJ1-5; d_gene: .; v_gene: TRBV3-1/TRBV3-2; CDR3aa: CASSQDYRGGVNSNQPQHF
j_gene: TRBJ2-3; d_gene: .; v_gene: TRBV9; CDR3aa: CASSVAGADTQYF
j_gene: TRBJ1-4; d_gene: .; v_gene: TRBV4-1; CDR3aa: CASSLRQAQVDREKLFF
j_gene: TRBJ2-5; d_gene: TRBD2; v_gene: TRBV7-9; CDR3aa: CASSQKRGSLEETQYF
j_gene: TRBJ2-7; d_gene: TRBD1; v_gene: TRBV19; CDR3aa: CASSRTGAYEQYF
j_gene: TRBJ2-2; d_gene: TRBD2; v_gene: TRBV2; CDR3aa: CASSDLRIDSGGNTGELFF
j_gene: TRBJ2-5; d_gene: .; v_gene: TRBV2; CDR3aa: CASRGRDTKETQYF
j_gene: TRBJ1-5; d_gene: .; v_gene: TRBV6-5; CDR3aa: CATGRGSQPQHF
j_gene: TRBJ1-1; d_gene: .; v_gene: TRBV29-1; CDR3aa: CSLPFGGKYTEAFF
j_gene: TRBJ2-7; d_gene: .; v_gene: TRBV7-9; CDR3aa: CASSVHSVRSSYEQYF